These 25 T cell receptor beta chains were all obtained from the same sample, sequenced in a study of blood T cells in healthy people across ages. Combining a sample-barcoded 5' primer with a J-beta primer mix, a second PCR ran for roughly 6 to 12 cycles. In TCRdb, the 5' RACE reads were re-called with MiXCR into one record per CDR3 protein. The table has some 940,000 distinct CDR3 sequences, just under 30% seen once. The same sample was also used in a study of T cells of mothers and their children.

Material: blood. The receptors here all came from a woman aged 35 to 49 in good health.

The CDR3 spells CASSNRAYTEAFF. The CDR3 bases are TGTGCCAGCAGCAACAGGGCGTACACTGAAGCTTTCTTT. The chain carries TRBV14 and TRBJ1-1; D may be TRBD1 (6 bases). The length of the CDR3 is 13 residues. Germline V gene sequence: CDR1 SGHDN, CDR2 FVKESK. V was clipped by 5 bases and J by 3 bases, with 10 bases between them.

The chain uses TRBV5-5 and TRBJ2-7; D is ambiguous. The V end lost 0 bases, the J end lost 3 bases, and 13 bases lay between the germline ends. The CDR3 is 15 amino acids. The germline gives CDR1 SGHKS, CDR2 YYEKEE (reference sequence). The CDR3 here is CASSLVTGNYYEQYF. For the CDR3, the DNA is TGTGCCAGCAGCTTGGTCACGGGCAACTACTACGAGCAGTACTTC.

This chain connects TRBV6-5 to TRBJ1-1, with 8 positions matching TRBD1. This CDR3 is built from 14 residues. CDR1 is MNHEY and CDR2 is SVGAGI in the germline V gene. Germline trimming cut 4 bases from V and 7 bases from J; bases unmatched to any gene: 8. The CDR3 nucleotides are TGTGCCAGCAGTTCTATAGGACAGGGAGTTGAAGCTTTCTTT. It specifies CASSSIGQGVEAFF.

V and J are TRBV20-1 and TRBJ1-5; TRBD1 matches at 9 bases. The CDR3 covers 14 residues. Germline CDR1 reads DFQATT; CDR2 reads SNEGSKA (reference sequence). J lost 4 bases, V lost 5 bases, and 6 bases had no gene match. The CDR3 region is CSADRGRENQPQHF. CDR3 sequence (DNA): TGCAGTGCTGACAGGGGGAGGGAAAATCAGCCCCAGCATTTT.

This clonotype came up a few times. The chain uses TRBV9 and TRBJ1-2; 7 positions match TRBD1. Germline V gives CDR1 SGDLS, CDR2 YYNGEE. Germline trimming cut 2 bases from V and 5 bases from J; bases unmatched to any gene: 6. CDR3 length: 14 amino acids. The CDR3 bases are TGTGCCAGCAGCGTCGGGGACAGTCTTTATGGCTACACCTTC. Translation gives CASSVGDSLYGYTF.

This clonotype was found many times. The J gene is TRBJ2-7, the V gene TRBV11-2; possible D gene TRBD1, 6 bases. Germline values: CDR1 SGHAT, CDR2 FQNNGV. CDR3 length equals 13 residues. Between the trimmed V and J ends, which lost 5 bases and 1 base, there was a span of 9 bases. The CDR3 DNA follows: TGTGCCAGCAGCCAGGGACAATCCTACGAGCAGTACTTC. Residues: CASSQGQSYEQYF.

Comment on this clonotype: A much larger clone lies one base from this, so it may be a read error. The chain combines TRBV20-1 with TRBJ2-7; D is undetermined. The length of the CDR3 is 11 residues. Per germline, CDR1 DFQATT and CDR2 SNEGSKA (reference sequence). V gave up 7 bases and J gave up 2 bases, with 9 bases separating them. CDR3 coding DNA: TGCAGTGGACGACGCACCTACGAGCAGTACTTC. Translated: CSGRRTYEQYF.

There are a few counts of this clonotype. Germline and junction disagree at one end, which may indicate a read error. The CDR3 reads CVSSDWSVKNIQYF. The CDR3 DNA follows: TGTGTCAGCAGTGATTGGTCGGTCAAAAACATTCAGTACTTC. The chain carries TRBV2 and TRBJ2-4; D gene uncertain. The CDR3 runs 14 residues. Germline CDR1 is SNHLY and CDR2 is FYNNEI.

DNA of the CDR3: TGCAGTGCCCAGTCCAGCGGCGGTTCAGATGCGCAGTACTTC. This sequence encodes CSAQSSGGSDAQYF. The chain joins TRBV20-1 to TRBJ2-5; D possibly corresponds to TRBD2 (5 bases). Per the germline V gene, CDR1 is DFQATT and CDR2 is SNEGSKA (reference sequence). This CDR3 comprises 14 residues. V lost 6 bases and J 11 bases, leaving 25 bases between the germline ends.

For this clonotype: Given a much more abundant clone one base away, this may be a read error. V gene TRBV3-1 combines with J gene TRBJ2-5; TRBD2 agrees at 8 bases. Trimming removed 5 bases from V and 11 bases from J; junction bases left unmatched: 10. The length of the CDR3 is 13 residues. Germline V gives CDR1 LGHDT, CDR2 YNNKEL (reference sequence). The CDR3 DNA follows: TGTGCCAGCAGCATGCAGCGGGGGCTTGAGCAGTACTTC. It translates to CASSMQRGLEQYF.

V gene TRBV20-1 combines with J gene TRBJ1-1; no definite D call. The germline V gene has CDR1 DFQATT and CDR2 SNEGSKA (reference sequence). The CDR3 totals 12 residues. The V end lost 1 base, the J end lost 8 bases, and 11 bases lay between the germline ends. CDR3: CSARVTEKEAFF. Here the CDR3 DNA reads TGCAGTGCTAGAGTTACAGAGAAAGAAGCTTTCTTT.

This clonotype was seen ten or more times. This rearrangement joins TRBV30 to TRBJ2-6; no firm D call. The V gene lost 2 bases and the J gene lost 0 bases, with 5 bases spanning the gap. The CDR3 totals 14 residues. Germline V gene data show CDR1 as GTSNPN and CDR2 as SVGIG (reference sequence). CDR3 protein: CAWSSFSGANVLTF. Written as DNA, the CDR3 is TGTGCCTGGAGTTCATTCTCTGGGGCCAACGTCCTGACTTTC.

In the case of this clonotype: Sequence at one end of the junction differs from germline and may be a read error. V gene TRBV7-2 combines with J gene TRBJ1-6; D is unclear. The germline V gene encodes CDR1 SGHTA and CDR2 FQGNSA. This CDR3 region has 17 residues. The CDR3 is CAGSLVPDGSTGSPPHF. CDR3 coding DNA: TGTGCCGGCAGCTTAGTCCCCGACGGATCGACGGGGTCACCCCCCCACTTT.

On this clonotype itself: A much larger clone differs by one base, so this may be a read error. The chain links TRBV7-9 to TRBJ2-4; 7 bases align to TRBD1. The DNA end favors TRBJ2-7, so the J call may be wrong. There are 13 residues in the CDR3. CDR1 is SEHNR and CDR2 is FQNEAQ in the germline V gene (reference sequence). The CDR3 loop is CASSSGDSHEQYF. CDR3 nucleotide sequence: TGTGCCAGCAGCAGTGGGGACAGTCACGAGCAGTACTTC.

This clonotype was seen a few times. The chain is built from TRBV28 and TRBJ2-7; 7 bases line up with TRBD2. The CDR3 is 10 residues long. Per the germline V gene, CDR1 is MDHEN and CDR2 is SYDVKM. This chain's CDR3 is CVSGGGEQYF. The CDR3 DNA follows: TGTGTCTCGGGGGGAGGGGAGCAGTACTTC.

The sample holds a few counts of this clonotype. V usage is TRBV3-1 and J usage is TRBJ2-2; D is ambiguous. The CDR3 is 15 amino acids. Trimming pared 2 bases from V and 4 bases from J, leaving 11 bases between. CDR1 and CDR2 from the germline V gene are LGHDT and YNNKEL (reference sequence). The CDR3 DNA is TGTGCCAGCAGCCAACCCAGCGAGAGCACCGGGGAGCTGTTTTTT. As protein: CASSQPSESTGELFF.

The rearrangement links TRBV6-2 or TRBV6-3 to TRBJ2-5; D unclear. Trimming took 3 bases from V and 11 from J, leaving 10 bases between them. Germline CDR1 and CDR2: MNHEY and SVGEGT. The CDR3 totals 11 residues. The CDR3 loop reads CASSYPAEQYF. CDR3 DNA: TGTGCCAGCAGTTATCCGGCTGAGCAGTACTTC.

This clonotype was seen only a few times. CDR3 protein: CSARNTPGTSIHEQYF. The CDR3 coding sequence is TGCAGTGCTCGAAACACACCCGGGACTAGCATCCACGAGCAGTACTTC. The chain has TRBV20-1 and TRBJ2-7; 9 nucleotides match TRBD2. Germline values: CDR1 DFQATT, CDR2 SNEGSKA (reference sequence). Trimming took 5 bases from V and 5 from J; bases not matched to a gene: 16. The CDR3 is 16 amino acids.

The chain joins TRBV6-5 to TRBJ2-7, with D possibly TRBD1 on 6 matching bases. The germline V and J ends were trimmed by 6 bases and 7 bases, with 19 bases remaining between them. The CDR3 has 14 amino acids. Germline assignment: CDR1 MNHEY and CDR2 SVGAGI. CDR3: CASRDGTFYNEQYF. The CDR3 DNA follows: TGTGCCAGCAGGGACGGGACATTTTACAATGAGCAGTACTTC.

This clonotype was counted many times. V usage is TRBV28 and J usage is TRBJ2-1; 12 bases match TRBD1. V shed 6 bases and J 10 bases; nucleotides not matched to a gene: 10. Germline CDR1 is MDHEN and CDR2 is SYDVKM. The CDR3 contains 15 residues. The CDR3 bases are TGTGCCAGCAGCCATGGGGGGACAGGGGGCGGGGAGCAGTTCTTC. Encoded protein: CASSHGGTGGGEQFF.

To note about this clonotype: Mismatch with germline at one junction end may stem from a read error. The V and J genes are TRBV7-2 and TRBJ2-7; 12 bases agree with TRBD2. The CDR3 length is 15 residues. Germline loops: CDR1 SGHTA, CDR2 FQGNSA. Written as DNA, the CDR3 is TGTGCCAGCAACATCGGACTAGCGGGGTCCTGCGAGCAGTACTTC. Amino acids: CASNIGLAGSCEQYF. The full variable domain, rest sourced from reference TRBV7-2 and TRBJ2-7, is GAGVSQSPSNKVTEKGKDVELRCDPISGHTALYWYRQSLGQGLEFLIYFQGNSAPDKSGLPSDRFSAERTGGSVSTLTIQRTQQEDSAVYLCASNIGLAGSCEQYFGPGTRLTVT.

This clonotype was counted a few times. The V gene is TRBV10-3, the J gene TRBJ2-3, with TRBD1 identical over 7 bases. Germline V gives CDR1 ENHRY, CDR2 SYGVKD. The CDR3 consists of 15 residues. The J segment lost 1 base and the V segment lost 6 bases, leaving 7 bases of the junction unmatched. This chain's CDR3 is CAISSDRDRTDTQYF. CDR3 bases: TGTGCCATCAGCTCAGACAGGGATCGCACAGATACGCAGTATTTT.

This chain joins TRBV5-1 and TRBJ2-1; tentatively, D is TRBD2 (6 bases). The CDR3 extends over 15 amino acids. Per the germline V gene, CDR1 is SGHRS and CDR2 is YFSETQ. V lost 6 bases, J lost 0 bases, and 13 bases lay in between. The CDR3 sequence: CASTPDGSSYNEQFF. As DNA, the CDR3 is TGCGCCAGCACGCCGGACGGGAGCTCCTACAATGAGCAGTTCTTC.

Of note for this clonotype: Sequence at one end of the junction differs from germline and may be a read error. The V call is TRBV12-3 or TRBV12-4, the J call TRBJ2-3; 7 nucleotides match TRBD2. The CDR3 runs 15 residues. This chain's CDR3 is CASSFGLVRTDTQYF. The CDR3 DNA reads TGTGCCAGCAGTTTCGGACTAGTGAGAACAGATACGCAGTATTTC.

The genes are TRBV10-3 and TRBJ2-2; a weak D match, TRBD2 (7 bases). V was trimmed by 6 bases and J by 8 bases, leaving 16 bases between them. Germline V lookup: CDR1 ENHRY, CDR2 SYGVKD. The length of the CDR3 is 14 residues. The chain's CDR3 is CAIRGGAGAGELFF. The CDR3 region has the DNA TGTGCCATCAGGGGGGGGGCCGGAGCGGGGGAGCTGTTTTTT.